These 9 T cell receptor beta chains came from one sample sequenced in a study of blood T cell repertoires in COVID-19. The data were produced by immunoSEQ multiplex PCR, yet TCRdb's version contains in-frame clones alone and is incomplete. This table holds just under 65,000 clones, around three quarters found once. The sequenced sample consisted of peripheral blood. Every receptor here comes from a human donor in a cohort sampled during active COVID-19.

The rearrangement uses TRBV6-2 or TRBV6-3 and TRBJ2-5; 9 bases are a match to TRBD2. CDR3 size: 16 residues. The V and J ends lost 7 bases and 2 bases, in that order; junction bases with no gene match: 11. Germline V gene lookup returns CDR1 MNHEY and CDR2 SVGEGT. The CDR3 loop is CASTPVASGKQETQYF. The CDR3 nucleotides read TGTGCCAGCACCCCAGTGGCTAGCGGGAAACAAGAGACCCAGTACTTC.

The V call is TRBV6-1, the J call TRBJ2-3; 11 bases agree with TRBD2. Germline CDR1 reads MNHNS; CDR2 reads SASEGT. This CDR3 has 15 amino acids. Trimming took 2 bases from V and 4 from J; bases not matched to a gene: 2. CDR3 residues: CASSETSGGSDTQYF. For the CDR3, the DNA is TGTGCCAGCAGTGAAACTAGCGGGGGCTCAGATACGCAGTATTTT.

The chain couples TRBV7-9 to TRBJ2-7; 10 bases are shared with TRBD1. The CDR3 has 14 residues. V lost 4 bases and J lost 4; bases outside the gene matches: 4. The V gene's germline CDR1 is SEHNR and CDR2 FQNEAQ (reference sequence). The CDR3 loop is CASSSGQGVYEQYF. CDR3 DNA sequence: TGTGCCAGCAGCTCTGGACAGGGGGTTTACGAGCAGTACTTC.

This chain links TRBV27 with TRBJ1-1; 11 bases line up with TRBD1. The trim removed 3 bases at V and 1 base at J, leaving 7 bases unmatched. CDR3 length equals 17 residues. The germline V gene encodes CDR1 MNHEY and CDR2 SMNVEV (reference sequence). The CDR3 sequence: CASSFLGQGAKNTEAFF. CDR3 DNA: TGTGCCAGCAGTTTCCTCGGACAGGGGGCTAAGAACACTGAAGCTTTCTTT.

The chain couples TRBV28 to TRBJ1-5; 7 bases fit TRBD1. After removal of 8 bases from V and 2 bases from J, the junction contained 12 bases not matched to a gene. The CDR3 contains 16 residues. Germline lookup yields CDR1 MDHEN and CDR2 SYDVKM. CDR3 loop: CASLHLKTGGNQPQHF. Written as DNA, the CDR3 is TGTGCCAGCCTCCACCTTAAAACAGGGGGCAATCAGCCCCAGCATTTT.

In its sample, this clone was seen many times. CDR3 region: CASSVLPRDTQYF. DNA of the CDR3: TGTGCCAGCAGCGTACTGCCTAGGGATACGCAGTATTTT. The chain uses TRBV9 and TRBJ2-3; D ambiguous. CDR1 is SGDLS and CDR2 is YYNGEE in the germline V gene. The ends were cut back, 1 base at V and 6 bases at J, with 9 bases in the middle. The CDR3 runs 13 residues.

This clone is a singleton in its sample. The chain has TRBV29-1 and TRBJ2-2; D possibly corresponds to TRBD1 (5 bases). V dropped 6 bases and J dropped 4 bases, with 15 bases sitting between them. The germline V gene has CDR1 SQVTM and CDR2 ANQGSEA. The CDR3 is made up of 14 amino acids. In DNA form, the CDR3 reads TGCAGCGTGGGTTCTCGGCAGGGCACCGGGGAGCTGTTTTTT. Translation: CSVGSRQGTGELFF.

A note on this clone: Other nucleotide sequences in the sample specify the same CDR3. The CDR3 loop is CASSYSGGFYNEQFF. CDR3 coding DNA: TGTGCCAGCAGCTATTCAGGGGGATTCTACAATGAGCAGTTCTTC. The chain is built from TRBV6-2 or TRBV6-3 and TRBJ2-1; 7 nucleotides match TRBD1. This CDR3 is 15 amino acids long. V trimming: 6 bases; J trimming: 3 bases; junction bases outside the gene matches: 8. The germline CDR1 and CDR2 sequences are MNHEY and SVGEGT.

The chain is built from TRBV28 and TRBJ1-2, with 7 bases identical to TRBD1. The CDR3 spans 14 residues. The germline CDR1 and CDR2 sequences are MDHEN and SYDVKM. J lost 8 bases, V lost 6 bases, and 12 bases had no gene match. The CDR3 here is CASRPQQGQKGYTF. The CDR3 DNA reads TGTGCCAGCAGGCCTCAACAGGGGCAGAAAGGCTACACCTTC.